Described below is a single T cell receptor (beta chain) sequence and its context. No antigen is known for it. This sample stems from a study of graft-versus-host responses after intestinal transplantation. Study-level findings and limits: Graft-versus-host to host-versus-graft clonal ratios in allografts were high in patients with graft-donor T cell macrochimerism. Some GvH clones were seen earlier in gut or blood, suggesting intestinal origin.

Looked up from germline, CDR1 is SGHDT and CDR2 is YYEEEE. The CDR3 length is 14 residues. The V gene lost 4 bases and the J gene lost 0 bases, with 11 bases spanning the gap. Clones were read by immunoSEQ multiplex PCR, and TCRdb kept only the in-frame ones, dropping some. This sample has approximately 110,000 clones, with about 92% found just once. The source is a human donor who was the organ donor for an intestinal transplant. The rearrangement links TRBV5-6 to TRBJ2-7; D is unclear. The sample was unstimulated CD8+ T cells sorted from spleen or lymph node cells, taken before transplant. The CDR3 here is CASSPDTSSYEQYF. DNA of the CDR3: TGTGCCAGCAGCCCCGACACCAGCTCCTACGAGCAGTACTTC.